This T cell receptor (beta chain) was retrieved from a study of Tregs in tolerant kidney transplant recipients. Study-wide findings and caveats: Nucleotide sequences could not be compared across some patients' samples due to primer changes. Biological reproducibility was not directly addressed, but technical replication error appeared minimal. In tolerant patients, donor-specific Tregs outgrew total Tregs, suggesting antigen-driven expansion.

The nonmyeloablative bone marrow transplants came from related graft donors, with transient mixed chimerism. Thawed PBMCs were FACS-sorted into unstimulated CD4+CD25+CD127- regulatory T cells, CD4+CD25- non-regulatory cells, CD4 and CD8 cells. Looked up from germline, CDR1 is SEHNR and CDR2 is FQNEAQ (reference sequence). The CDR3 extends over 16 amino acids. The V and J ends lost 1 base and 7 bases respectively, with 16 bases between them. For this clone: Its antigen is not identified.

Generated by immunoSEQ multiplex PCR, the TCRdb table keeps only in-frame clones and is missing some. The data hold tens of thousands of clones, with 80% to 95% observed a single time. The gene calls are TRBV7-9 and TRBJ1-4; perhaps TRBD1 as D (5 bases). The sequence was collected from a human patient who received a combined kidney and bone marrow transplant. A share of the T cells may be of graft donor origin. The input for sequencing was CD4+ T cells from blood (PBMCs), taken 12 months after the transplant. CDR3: CASSLGKAGIIEKLFF. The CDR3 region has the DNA TGTGCCAGCAGCTTAGGGAAGGCAGGGATAATTGAAAAACTGTTTTTT.